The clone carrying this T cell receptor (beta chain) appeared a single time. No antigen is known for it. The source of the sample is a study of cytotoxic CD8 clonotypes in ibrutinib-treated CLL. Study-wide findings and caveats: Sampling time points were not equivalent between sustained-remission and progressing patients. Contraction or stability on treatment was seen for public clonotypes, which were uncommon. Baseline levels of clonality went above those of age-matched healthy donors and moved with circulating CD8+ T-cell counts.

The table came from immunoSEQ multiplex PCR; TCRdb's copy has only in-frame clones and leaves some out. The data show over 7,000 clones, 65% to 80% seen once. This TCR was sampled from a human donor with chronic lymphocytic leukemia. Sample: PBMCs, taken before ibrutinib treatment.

The CDR3 reads CASSLRRHRGGNQPQHF. CDR3 DNA sequence: TGTGCCAGCAGCTTAAGAAGACACCGAGGGGGCAATCAGCCCCAGCATTTT. The chain joins TRBV7-6 to TRBJ1-5, with D possibly being TRBD1 (5 bases). V lost 2 bases and J 2 bases, leaving 16 bases between the germline ends. The CDR3 runs 17 residues. Germline assignment: CDR1 SGHVS and CDR2 FNYEAQ. Drawing the rest from reference TRBV7-6 and TRBJ1-5, the complete variable domain is GAGVSQSPRYKVTKRGQDVALRCDPISGHVSLYWYRQALGQGPEFLTYFNYEAQQDKSGLPNDRFSAERPEGSISTLTIQRTEQRDSAMYRCASSLRRHRGGNQPQHFGDGTRLSIL.